The clone carrying this T cell receptor (beta chain) appeared many times. These data come from a study of tumor and adjacent non-tumor tissue in lung cancer. Study details: Stage I to III disease affected approximately 11 men and 5 women aged about 31 to 80.

No cell sorting was done before RNA was extracted from the tissue. TCRbeta libraries were built with three rounds of nested PCR, modified from ARM-PCR. TCRdb recomputed calls from the multiplex PCR reads with MiXCR, one row per CDR3 protein. Altogether about 68,000 distinct CDR3 sequences are present, about 60% being singletons, with the ten largest covering 20% to 25%. Sequencing input: lung tumor tissue. The receptor was derived from a man aged 45-60 years with non-small cell lung cancer.

The CDR3 region has the DNA TGTGCCAGCACCCTCGTCGGAGAGTCACCCCTCCACTTT. Amino acid sequence: CASTLVGESPLHF. J is TRBJ1-6 and V is TRBV2; no reliable D call. The CDR3 has 13 amino acids. V lost 7 bases and J 10 bases, leaving 14 bases between the germline ends. Looked up from germline, CDR1 is SNHLY and CDR2 is FYNNEI.